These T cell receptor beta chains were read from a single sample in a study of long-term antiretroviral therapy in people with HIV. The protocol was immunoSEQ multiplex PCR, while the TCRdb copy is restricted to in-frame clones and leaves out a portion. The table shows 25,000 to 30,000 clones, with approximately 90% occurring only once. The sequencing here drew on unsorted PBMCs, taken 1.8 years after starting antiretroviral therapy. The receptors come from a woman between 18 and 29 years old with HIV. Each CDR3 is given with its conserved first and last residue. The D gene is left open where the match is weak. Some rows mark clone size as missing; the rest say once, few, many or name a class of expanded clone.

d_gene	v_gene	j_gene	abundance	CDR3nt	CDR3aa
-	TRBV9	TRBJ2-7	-	TGTGCCAGCAGCCCTCGGATAGCGGTCTACGAGCAGTACTTC	CASSPRIAVYEQYF
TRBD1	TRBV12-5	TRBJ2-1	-	TGTGCTAGTGGTTTGGTACCAGGGGGCGCAGAAAAGCAGTTCTTC	CASGLVPGGAEKQFF
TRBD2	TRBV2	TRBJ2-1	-	TGTGCCAGCAGGGGACCCCTAGCGGCCCAGACTTACAATGAGCAGTTCTTC	CASRGPLAAQTYNEQFF
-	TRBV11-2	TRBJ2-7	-	TGTGCCAGCAGCTTAGGGGGCGGGACACACGAGCAGTACTTC	CASSLGGGTHEQYF
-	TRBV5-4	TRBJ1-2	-	TGTGCCAGCAGATTGGGGGACATCCCTAACTATGGCTACACCTTC	CASRLGDIPNYGYTF
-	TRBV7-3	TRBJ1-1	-	TGTGCCAGCAGCTCCGACGGGGGCACTGAAGCTTTCTTT	CASSSDGGTEAFF
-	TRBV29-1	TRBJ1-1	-	TGCAGCGTTGTACGGGGATTGAACACTGAAGCTTTCTTT	CSVVRGLNTEAFF
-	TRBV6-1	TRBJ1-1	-	TGTGCCAGCAGCATTGACGGGTTGGGTAACACTGAAGCTTTCTTT	CASSIDGLGNTEAFF
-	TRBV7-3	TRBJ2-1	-	TGTGCCAGCAGCTTAACACCTGGGAGGCACTACAATGAGCAGTTCTTC	CASSLTPGRHYNEQFF
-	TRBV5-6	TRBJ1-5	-	TGTGCCAGCAGCTCGCTCTCGGACAGAGACCATCAGCCCCAGCATTTT	CASSSLSDRDHQPQHF
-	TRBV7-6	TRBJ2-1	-	TGTGCCAGCAGCTTAGATGGGGGAGCCCACAATGAGCAGTTCTTC	CASSLDGGAHNEQFF
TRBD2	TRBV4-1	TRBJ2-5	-	TGCGCCAGCAGCCAAGATCCAGCGGGGGCACAAGAGACCCAGTACTTC	CASSQDPAGAQETQYF
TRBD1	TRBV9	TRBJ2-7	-	TGTGCCAGCAGCGATGGATCAGGGGGCAACTACGAGCAGTACTTC	CASSDGSGGNYEQYF
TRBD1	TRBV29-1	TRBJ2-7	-	TGCAGCGTTGAAAAGGCGGACAGGGGGCTCTACGAGCAGTACTTC	CSVEKADRGLYEQYF
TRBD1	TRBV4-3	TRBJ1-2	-	TGCGCCAGCAGCCAAGATAACCCAACAGGGGCCTATGGCTACACCTTC	CASSQDNPTGAYGYTF
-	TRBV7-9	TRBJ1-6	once	TGTGCCAGCAGCTTAAGGGAGGGGACGAATTCACCCCTCCACTTT	CASSLREGTNSPLHF
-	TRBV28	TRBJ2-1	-	TGTGCCAGCAGTTTAGGGAGGGGGAATGAGCAGTTCTTC	CASSLGRGNEQFF
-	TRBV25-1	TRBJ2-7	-	TGTGCCACCGTAGGATCCGGGACGGGGACATACGAGCAGTACTTC	CATVGSGTGTYEQYF
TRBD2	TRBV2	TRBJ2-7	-	TGTGCCAGCAGTCCGGGACTAGCGGTGTACGAGCAGTACTTC	CASSPGLAVYEQYF
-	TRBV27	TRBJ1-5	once	TGTGCCAGCAGTTTGCGGCAGACCTCTAATCAGCCCCAGCATTTT	CASSLRQTSNQPQHF
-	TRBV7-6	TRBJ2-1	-	TGTGCCAGCAGCATGGGATGGGGGCGGAATGAGCAGTTCTTC	CASSMGWGRNEQFF
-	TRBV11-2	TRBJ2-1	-	TGTGCCAGCAGCTTAGACAGGGACAATGAGCAGTTCTTC	CASSLDRDNEQFF
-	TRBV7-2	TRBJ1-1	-	TGTGCCAGCAGAGATGGGAACTTTGAAGCTTTCTTT	CASRDGNFEAFF
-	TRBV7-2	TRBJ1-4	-	TGTGCCAGCAGCCGTGCAGGGGCAACTAATGAAAAACTGTTTTTT	CASSRAGATNEKLFF
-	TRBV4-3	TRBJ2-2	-	TGCGCCAGCAGCCAAGTGACAAGGACGAGCGGGGAGCTGTTTTTT	CASSQVTRTSGELFF
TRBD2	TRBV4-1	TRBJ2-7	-	TGCGCCAGCAGCCAAGGGGGCGGTAGCGGGAGTTATCCCTACGAGCAGTACTTC	CASSQGGGSGSYPYEQYF
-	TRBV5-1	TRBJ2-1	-	TGCGCCAGCAGCTTGCAAGGGGCCCTTTACAATGAGCAGTTCTTC	CASSLQGALYNEQFF
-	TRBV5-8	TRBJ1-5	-	TGTGCCAGCAGCCGGGGATTCAATCAGCCCCAGCATTTT	CASSRGFNQPQHF
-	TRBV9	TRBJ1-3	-	TGTGCCAGCAGCCCGGGCTCTGGAAACACCATATATTTT	CASSPGSGNTIYF
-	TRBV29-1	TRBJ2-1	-	TGCAGCGTTGAGTCCGGGGGCGGCGATGAGCAGTTCTTC	CSVESGGGDEQFF
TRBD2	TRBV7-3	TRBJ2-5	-	TGTGCCAGCAGCCCCGGGACTAGCGGGAGTGAGACCCAGTACTTC	CASSPGTSGSETQYF
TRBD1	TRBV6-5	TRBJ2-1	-	TGTGCCAGCAGCTTTTCGGGGACAGGGGGTTATGAGCAGTTCTTC	CASSFSGTGGYEQFF
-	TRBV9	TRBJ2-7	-	TGTGCCAGCAGCGTAGTCCCGCGCCCCTCCTACGAGCAGTACTTC	CASSVVPRPSYEQYF
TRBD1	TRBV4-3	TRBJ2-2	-	TGCGCCAGCAGCCAGGATGGGCCCAGGGGGATGAACACCGGGGAGCTGTTTTTT	CASSQDGPRGMNTGELFF
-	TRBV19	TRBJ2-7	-	TGTGCCAGTAGTGCGGCGTCGGGGGACTCCTACGAGCAGTACTTC	CASSAASGDSYEQYF
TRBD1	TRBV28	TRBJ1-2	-	TGTGCCAGCAGTCTGACAGGGACCCTCTATGGCTACACCTTC	CASSLTGTLYGYTF
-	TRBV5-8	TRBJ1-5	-	TGTGCCAGCAGCAAAGCGGCGGGGGGCCAGCCCCAGCATTTT	CASSKAAGGQPQHF
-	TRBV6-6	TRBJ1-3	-	TGTGCCAGCAGCGTCACGTCCTCTTACTCTGGAAACACCATATATTTT	CASSVTSSYSGNTIYF
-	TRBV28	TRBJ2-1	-	TGTGCCAGCAGTTTAGGTCACGAGAATGAGCAGTTCTTC	CASSLGHENEQFF
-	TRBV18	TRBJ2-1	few	TGTGCCAGCTCACCAGTCTACAGGCCCTCCTACAATGAGCAGTTCTTC	CASSPVYRPSYNEQFF
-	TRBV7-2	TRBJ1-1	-	TGTGCCAGCAGCTTGGGGGGGCGGGGGACCTTAGCCAGGGACACTGAAGCTTTCTTT	CASSLGGRGTLARDTEAFF
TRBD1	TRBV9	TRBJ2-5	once	TGTGCCAGCAGCTCCCGGGACAGGGGTGGTAAAGAGACCCAGTACTTC	CASSSRDRGGKETQYF
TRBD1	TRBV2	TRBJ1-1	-	TGTGCCAGAGATAGACAGGGGAACACTGAAGCTTTCTTT	CARDRQGNTEAFF
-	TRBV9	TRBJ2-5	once	TGTGCCAGCAGCGTAGACCCTCCCCAAGGGGGCAGGGGCGGGAGGAAAGAGACCCAGTACTTC	CASSVDPPQGGRGGRKETQYF
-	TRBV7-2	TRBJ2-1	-	TGTGCCAGCAGCATAATACGGGGAAATGAGCAGTTCTTC	CASSIIRGNEQFF
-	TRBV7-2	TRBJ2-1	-	TGTGCCAGCAGCGACCCGCGGGGCCGACCGCCCCACAATGAGCAGTTCTTC	CASSDPRGRPPHNEQFF
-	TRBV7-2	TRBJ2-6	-	TGTGCCAGCAGCTTAGGGACAGCCGGCTCTGGGGCCAACGTCCTGACTTTC	CASSLGTAGSGANVLTF
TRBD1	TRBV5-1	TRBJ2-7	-	TGCGCCAAAGCCCTTGGACAGGGGGCGAATTACGAGCAGTACTTC	CAKALGQGANYEQYF
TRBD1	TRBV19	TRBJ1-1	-	TGTGCCAGTAGTACCCAGACAGGGACTGAAGCTTTCTTT	CASSTQTGTEAFF
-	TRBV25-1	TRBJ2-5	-	TGTGCCAGCAGTGAATATAAGGTCGCCGAGACCCAGTACTTC	CASSEYKVAETQYF
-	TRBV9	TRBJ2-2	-	TGTGCCAGCAGCGGTAGCGGTACCAACACCGGGGAGCTGTTTTTT	CASSGSGTNTGELFF
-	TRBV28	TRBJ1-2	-	TGTGCCAGCAGTTTATATCGGGTCGGGAGAGGCTACACCTTC	CASSLYRVGRGYTF